This is a list of T cell receptor beta chains from one sample in a study of T cell responses to AZD1222 COVID-19 vaccine. TCRdb keeps only in-frame clones here, not all; method: immunoSEQ multiplex PCR. The sample yields 100,000 to 130,000 clones, more than 70% seen once. Sequencing was performed on peripheral blood, taken on day 0 of AZD1222 vaccination. These receptors came from an adult in good health. The CDR3 runs from the conserved cysteine through the conserved F or W. Fields, in order: J gene, D gene, V gene, clone size, CDR3 DNA, CDR3 protein. D genes are given only for firm matches. Clone size is not always given. Where it is, it says once, few, many or a class for expanded clones.

TRBJ2-7 | TRBD1 | TRBV6-1 | NA | TGTGCCAGCAGTGAAATCACAGGGGCTTCGATGCAGTACTTC | CASSEITGASMQYF
TRBJ2-7 | NA | TRBV2 | NA | TGTGCCAGCAGTTCCCTCGGTTCAGGTTACTACGAGCAGTACTTC | CASSSLGSGYYEQYF
TRBJ2-1 | NA | TRBV6-5 | NA | TGTGCCAGCAGCCGGGACGAAGCGGGTTACAATGAGCAGTTCTTC | CASSRDEAGYNEQFF
TRBJ2-7 | TRBD1 | TRBV5-4 | NA | TGTGCCAGCAGCCCCCGGACAGGGATCTACGAGCAGTACTTC | CASSPRTGIYEQYF
TRBJ1-5 | NA | TRBV9 | NA | TGTGCCAGCAGCGTAGCAGGGGCCGTGCAGCCCCAGCATTTT | CASSVAGAVQPQHF
TRBJ2-1 | NA | TRBV10-1 | NA | TGCGCCAGTCTAGCCCCCCGCTACAATGAGCAGTTCTTC | CASLAPRYNEQFF
TRBJ2-1 | NA | TRBV19 | NA | TGTGCCAGTAGTTCCCCGGGAACCTACAATGAGCAGTTCTTC | CASSSPGTYNEQFF
TRBJ2-7 | TRBD1 | TRBV5-4 | NA | TGTGCCATGTGGACAGGGGACTACGAGCAGTACTTC | CAMWTGDYEQYF
TRBJ2-1 | NA | TRBV28 | NA | TGTGCCAGCAGTTTTCGGGGAACCTACAATGAGCAGTTCTTC | CASSFRGTYNEQFF
TRBJ2-2 | NA | TRBV28 | once | TGTGCCAGCACCCAAGCACGGGGGGCGGCCACCGGGGAGCTGTTTTTT | CASTQARGAATGELFF
TRBJ2-7 | TRBD1 | TRBV18 | NA | TGTGCCAGCTCACACCGGGACAGACGTTTCCCGTACGAGCAGTACTTC | CASSHRDRRFPYEQYF
TRBJ2-2 | NA | TRBV28 | NA | TGTGCCAGCGGGTCTACGGGCACCGGGGAGCTGTTTTTT | CASGSTGTGELFF
TRBJ1-5 | TRBD1 | TRBV19 | NA | TGTGCCAGTAGTATAACGACAGGGGGCGGGCCCCAGCATTTT | CASSITTGGGPQHF
TRBJ2-7 | NA | TRBV5-5 | once | TGTGCCAGCAGCTTCGGTCGGACGTCCTACGAGCAGTACTTC | CASSFGRTSYEQYF
TRBJ2-2 | NA | TRBV6-5 | NA | TGTGCCAGCAGGGCCGCACTGAACACCGGGGAGCTGTTTTTT | CASRAALNTGELFF
TRBJ1-4 | NA | TRBV6-5 | NA | TGTGCCAGCAGACAGACGGGGGGGCCTGATGAAAAACTGTTTTTT | CASRQTGGPDEKLFF
TRBJ2-1 | TRBD2 | TRBV19 | NA | TGTGCCAGTAGTTGGACTAGCGGACACAATGAGCAGTTCTTC | CASSWTSGHNEQFF
TRBJ2-2 | NA | TRBV4-1 | NA | TGCGCCAGCAGCCAGTCCCCCGGGCAGGGGTTGGGCGGGGAGCTGTTTTTT | CASSQSPGQGLGGELFF
TRBJ2-3 | NA | TRBV24-1 | NA | TGTGCCACCAGGGCGGCGGGGAGTACAGATACGCAGTATTTT | CATRAAGSTDTQYF
TRBJ2-1 | TRBD1 | TRBV7-8 | NA | TGTGCCAGCAGCTCGGACAGGGGCTCCTACAATGAGCAGTTCTTC | CASSSDRGSYNEQFF